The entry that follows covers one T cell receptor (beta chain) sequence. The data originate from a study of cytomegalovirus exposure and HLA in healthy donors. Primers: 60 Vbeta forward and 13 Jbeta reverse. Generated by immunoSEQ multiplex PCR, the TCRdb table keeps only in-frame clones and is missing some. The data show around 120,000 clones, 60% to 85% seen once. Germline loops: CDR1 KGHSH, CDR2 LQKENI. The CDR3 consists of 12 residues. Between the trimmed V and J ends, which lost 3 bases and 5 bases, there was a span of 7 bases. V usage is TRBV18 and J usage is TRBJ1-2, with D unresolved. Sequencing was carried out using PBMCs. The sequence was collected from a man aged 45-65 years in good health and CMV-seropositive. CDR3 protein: CASSPGEYGYTF. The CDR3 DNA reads TGTGCCAGCTCACCGGGCGAATATGGCTACACCTTC.